One sample yielded the 17 T cell receptor beta chains listed below, sequenced in a study of response to subunit inactivated influenza vaccine. MiXCR, applied by TCRdb to the RT-PCR reads, yields one record per CDR3 protein. The sample gives about 500,000 distinct CDR3 sequences, approximately 16% of which show up once; less than 4% is in the top ten. Source: CD4+ T cells sorted from PBMCs, taken less than 30 months after vaccination. The receptors originated from a man between 50 and 69 years old who received an inactivated influenza vaccine.

This clonotype has more than one count but fewer than ten. The V and J genes are TRBV10-1 and TRBJ2-3; maybe TRBD2 (5 bases). The germline V gene has CDR1 WNHNN and CDR2 SYGVQD (reference sequence). The CDR3 runs 15 residues. The V gene lost 5 bases and the J gene lost 6 bases, with 18 bases spanning the gap. CDR3 DNA: TGCGCCAGCAGTCGACAAGTTCTGGAGGTGGATACGCAGTATTTT. This encodes CASSRQVLEVDTQYF.

The chain recombines TRBV20-1 with TRBJ1-4; TRBD1 is a possible D gene (5 bases). This CDR3 is 14 amino acids long. Germline V CDR1 and CDR2: DFQATT, SNEGSKA (reference sequence). Trimming stripped 3 bases from V and 8 bases from J, with 16 bases between. CDR3 sequence reads: CSARWGNSKEKLFF. CDR3 bases: TGCAGTGCTAGGTGGGGGAACAGTAAGGAAAAACTGTTTTTT.

This clonotype showed up just a few times. The V and J genes are TRBV20-1 and TRBJ1-5; D is possibly TRBD1 (6 bases). The V end lost 1 base, the J end lost 4 bases, and 14 bases lay between the germline ends. The germline CDR1 and CDR2 sequences are DFQATT and SNEGSKA (reference sequence). There are 15 residues in the CDR3. CDR3 loop: CSARVAGAGNQPQHF. CDR3 DNA sequence: TGCAGTGCTAGAGTAGCAGGGGCCGGTAATCAGCCCCAGCATTTT.

This clonotype was counted a few times. This chain connects TRBV29-1 to TRBJ1-1; TRBD1 aligns across 10 bases. In germline, CDR1 is SQVTM, CDR2 ANQGSEA. The length of the CDR3 is 11 residues. The V gene end was trimmed by 8 bases and the J gene end by 5 bases; junction bases not matched to a gene: 2. CDR3 protein: CSSGQGTEAFF. CDR3 bases: TGCAGCTCGGGACAGGGGACTGAAGCTTTCTTT.

The V call is TRBV20-1, the J call TRBJ2-6, with D hard to call. This CDR3 has 17 residues. The germline V and J ends were trimmed by 0 bases and 0 bases, with 12 bases remaining between them. The germline V gene has CDR1 DFQATT and CDR2 SNEGSKA (reference sequence). The CDR3 region has the DNA TGCAGTGCTAGAGATTATCAAAAGCCCTCTGGGGCCAACGTCCTGACTTTC. As protein: CSARDYQKPSGANVLTF.

The chain has TRBV20-1 and TRBJ2-7, with D possibly being TRBD1 (6 bases). Germline CDR1 DFQATT, CDR2 SNEGSKA (reference sequence). This CDR3 spans 12 amino acids. V lost 1 base and J 4 bases, leaving 8 bases between the germline ends. This CDR3 is CSARGTEYEQYF. CDR3 nucleotides: TGCAGTGCTAGAGGGACAGAGTACGAGCAGTACTTC.

This clonotype was counted only a few times. The J gene is TRBJ1-1, the V gene TRBV20-1; D unresolved. Deletions cut 1 base from V and 3 bases from J, with 12 bases between. Germline CDR1 reads DFQATT; CDR2 reads SNEGSKA (reference sequence). This CDR3 is 14 amino acids long. CDR3 loop: CSARVGRRDTEAFF. The CDR3 coding sequence is TGCAGTGCTAGAGTCGGGAGGAGGGACACTGAAGCTTTCTTT.

Of note for this clonotype: It may be a read error: a sequence one base away is much more abundant. The genes are TRBV5-5 and TRBJ2-4; D gene ambiguous. Germline V gene sequence: CDR1 SGHKS, CDR2 YYEKEE (reference sequence). The CDR3 totals 15 residues. Deletions cut 1 base from V and 1 base from J, with 9 bases between. Here the CDR3 DNA reads TGTGCCAGCAGCTTGACGCAGACCGCCAAAAACATTCAGTACTTC. Amino acids: CASSLTQTAKNIQYF.

V gene TRBV12-3 or TRBV12-4 combines with J gene TRBJ1-5, with D possibly being TRBD1 (6 bases). V lost 7 bases to trimming and J lost 2 bases, with 9 bases between them. The CDR3 sequence is 13 residues long. The CDR3: CASTRGGNQPQHF. The CDR3 DNA reads TGTGCCAGCACCAGGGGCGGCAATCAGCCCCAGCATTTT.

CDR3 bases: TGTGCCAGCAGCCAAGTGGGTAGGAATTCACCCCTCCACTTT. Its translation: CASSQVGRNSPLHF. This rearrangement joins TRBV3-1 to TRBJ1-6; D unclear. There are 14 residues in the CDR3. Per germline, CDR1 LGHDT and CDR2 YNNKEL (reference sequence). V was clipped by 1 base and J by 7 bases, with 8 bases between them.

V usage is TRBV12-3 or TRBV12-4 and J usage is TRBJ2-7, with a tentative D call TRBD2 (5 bases). V lost 6 bases to trimming and J lost 6 bases, with 18 bases between them. This CDR3 spans 14 amino acids. CDR3 protein: CASSMPGNRGEQYF. In nucleotides, the CDR3 is TGTGCCAGCAGCATGCCCGGGAATCGGGGCGAGCAGTACTTC.

The chain combines TRBV20-1 with TRBJ2-2; the match to TRBD2 covers 7 bases. After removal of 2 bases from V and 1 base from J, the junction contained 13 bases not matched to a gene. Per germline, CDR1 DFQATT and CDR2 SNEGSKA (reference sequence). CDR3 length equals 18 residues. The CDR3 loop is CSARPSLGLAENTGELFF. In DNA, the CDR3 is TGCAGTGCTAGACCTTCGCTGGGGCTAGCGGAGAACACCGGGGAGCTGTTTTTT.

This clonotype was detected a few times. The chain uses TRBV20-1 and TRBJ1-5, with 12 bases lining up with TRBD1. The V gene end was trimmed by 2 bases and the J gene end by 2 bases; junction bases not matched to a gene: 4. This CDR3 spans 16 amino acids. The germline V gene encodes CDR1 DFQATT and CDR2 SNEGSKA (reference sequence). The CDR3 here is CSARPGTGGRNQPQHF. CDR3 nucleotide sequence: TGCAGTGCTAGACCCGGGACAGGGGGCCGCAATCAGCCCCAGCATTTT.

The chain has TRBV2 and TRBJ2-1, with 7 bases identical to TRBD2. The CDR3 sequence is 14 residues long. V was pared by 7 bases and J by 9 bases, with 12 bases of the junction left unmatched. Germline V gene lookup returns CDR1 SNHLY and CDR2 FYNNEI. Written as DNA, the CDR3 is TGTGCCAGCAAAGCCGGGGGGATTGGGGGTGAGCAGTTCTTC. It translates to CASKAGGIGGEQFF.

The chain uses TRBV20-1 and TRBJ2-5; 11 bases agree with TRBD2. Looked up from germline, CDR1 is DFQATT and CDR2 is SNEGSKA (reference sequence). There are 16 residues in the CDR3. V was pared by 0 bases and J by 1 base, with 4 bases of the junction left unmatched. The CDR3 loop is CSARDQTSGIQETQYF. Written as DNA, the CDR3 is TGCAGTGCTAGAGATCAGACTAGCGGGATCCAAGAGACCCAGTACTTC.

This clonotype was detected a few times. This chain links TRBV5-1 with TRBJ2-2; 12 nucleotides align to TRBD1. V shed 8 bases and J 2 bases; nucleotides not matched to a gene: 1. This CDR3 is 14 amino acids long. The germline V gene has CDR1 SGHRS and CDR2 YFSETQ. The CDR3 DNA reads as TGCGCCAGTGGGACAGGGGGCAACACCGGGGAGCTGTTTTTT. Residues: CASGTGGNTGELFF.

This CDR3 is CATSDPSGGRTDTQYF. CDR3 coding DNA: TGTGCCACCAGTGATCCTAGCGGGGGCCGCACAGATACGCAGTATTTT. This chain joins TRBV24-1 and TRBJ2-3; TRBD2 matches 10 bases. This CDR3 contains 16 residues. V lost 3 bases and J lost 1; bases outside the gene matches: 3. CDR1 KGHDR and CDR2 SFDVKD come from the germline V gene.